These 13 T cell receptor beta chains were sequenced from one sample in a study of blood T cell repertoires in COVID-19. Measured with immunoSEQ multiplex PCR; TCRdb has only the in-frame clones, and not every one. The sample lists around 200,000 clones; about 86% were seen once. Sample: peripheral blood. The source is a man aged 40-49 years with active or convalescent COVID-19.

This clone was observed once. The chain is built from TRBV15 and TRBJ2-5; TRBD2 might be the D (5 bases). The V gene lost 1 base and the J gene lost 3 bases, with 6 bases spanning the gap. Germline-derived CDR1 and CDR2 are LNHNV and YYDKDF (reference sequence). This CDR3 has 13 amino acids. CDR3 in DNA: TGTGCCACCAGCAGAGTGAGGGAAGAGACCCAGTACTTC. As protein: CATSRVREETQYF.

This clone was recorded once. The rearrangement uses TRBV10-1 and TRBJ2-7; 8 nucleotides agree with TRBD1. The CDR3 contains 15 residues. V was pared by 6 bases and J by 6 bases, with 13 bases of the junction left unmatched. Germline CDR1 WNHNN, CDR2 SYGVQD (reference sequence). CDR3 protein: CASSGTGTGVREQYF. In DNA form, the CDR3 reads TGCGCCAGCAGCGGGACCGGGACAGGCGTCCGCGAGCAGTACTTC.

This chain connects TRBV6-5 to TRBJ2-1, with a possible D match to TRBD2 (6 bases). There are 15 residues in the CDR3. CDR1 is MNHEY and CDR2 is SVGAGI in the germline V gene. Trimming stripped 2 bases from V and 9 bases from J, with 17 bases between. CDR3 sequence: CASSYDNTGATEQFF. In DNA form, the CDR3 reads TGTGCCAGCAGTTACGATAATACGGGAGCCACTGAGCAGTTCTTC.

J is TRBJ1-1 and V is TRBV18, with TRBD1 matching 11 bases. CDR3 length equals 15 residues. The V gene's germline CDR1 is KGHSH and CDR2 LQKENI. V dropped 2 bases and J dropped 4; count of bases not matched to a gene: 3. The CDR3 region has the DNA TGTGCCAGCTCACCAGCCGGGACAGGGGGCACTGAAGCTTTCTTT. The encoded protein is CASSPAGTGGTEAFF.

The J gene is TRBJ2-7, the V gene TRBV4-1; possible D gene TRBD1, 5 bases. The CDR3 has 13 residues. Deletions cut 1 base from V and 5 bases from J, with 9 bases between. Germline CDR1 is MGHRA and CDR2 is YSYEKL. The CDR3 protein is CASSQGTQNEQYF. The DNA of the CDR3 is TGCGCCAGCAGCCAAGGGACACAGAACGAGCAGTACTTC.

CDR3 coding DNA: TGTGCCAGCAGGGGGGGAGGCTTTGAAGCTTTCTTT. Translating it yields CASRGGGFEAFF. The chain carries TRBV2 and TRBJ1-1, with D maybe TRBD1 (5 bases). Germline V CDR1 and CDR2: SNHLY, FYNNEI. The CDR3 runs to 12 residues. The V end lost 6 bases, the J end lost 7 bases, and 12 bases lay between the germline ends.

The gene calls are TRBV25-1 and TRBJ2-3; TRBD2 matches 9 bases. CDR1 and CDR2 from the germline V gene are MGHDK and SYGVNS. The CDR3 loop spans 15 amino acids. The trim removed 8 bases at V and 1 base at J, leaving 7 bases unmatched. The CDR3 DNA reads TGTGCCAGCCAGCGAGCGGGGGGCGGCACAGATACGCAGTATTTT. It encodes CASQRAGGGTDTQYF.

CDR3 protein: CASSWTGGEKLFF. The CDR3 DNA is TGTGCCAGCAGTTGGACAGGAGGTGAAAAACTGTTTTTT. The V call is TRBV6-1, the J call TRBJ1-4; 7 positions match TRBD1. With 5 bases clipped from V and 7 bases from J, the junction kept 4 bases outside the gene matches. The CDR3 sequence is 13 residues long. The V gene's germline CDR1 is MNHNS and CDR2 SASEGT.

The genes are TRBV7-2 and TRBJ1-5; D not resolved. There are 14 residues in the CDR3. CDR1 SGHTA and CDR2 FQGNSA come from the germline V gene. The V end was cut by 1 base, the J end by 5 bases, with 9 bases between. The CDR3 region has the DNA TGTGCCAGCAGCTTAGAGCCTCCTTATCAGCCCCAGCATTTT. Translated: CASSLEPPYQPQHF.

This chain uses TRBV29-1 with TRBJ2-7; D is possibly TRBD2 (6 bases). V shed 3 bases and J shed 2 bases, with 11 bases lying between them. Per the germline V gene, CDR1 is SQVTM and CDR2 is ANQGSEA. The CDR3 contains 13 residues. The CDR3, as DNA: TGCAGCGTTGAGTCTAGCGTACCCTACGAGCAGTACTTC. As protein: CSVESSVPYEQYF.

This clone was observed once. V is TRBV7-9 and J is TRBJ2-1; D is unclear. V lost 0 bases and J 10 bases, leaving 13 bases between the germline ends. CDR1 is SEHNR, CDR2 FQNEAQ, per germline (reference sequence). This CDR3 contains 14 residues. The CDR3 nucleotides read TGTGCCAGCAGCTTAGCCTACCCCGCCATGGAGCAGTTCTTC. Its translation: CASSLAYPAMEQFF.

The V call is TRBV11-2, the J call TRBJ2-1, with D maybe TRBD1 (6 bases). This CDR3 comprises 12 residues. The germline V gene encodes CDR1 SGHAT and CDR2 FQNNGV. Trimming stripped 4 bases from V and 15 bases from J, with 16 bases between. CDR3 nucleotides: TGTGCCAGCAGCTGGGCCGGGACACGAGGGTTCTTC. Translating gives CASSWAGTRGFF.

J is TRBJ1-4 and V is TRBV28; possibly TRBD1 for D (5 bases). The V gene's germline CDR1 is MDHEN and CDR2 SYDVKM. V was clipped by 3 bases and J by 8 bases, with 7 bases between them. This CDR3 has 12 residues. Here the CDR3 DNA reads TGTGCCAGCAGTTTCGGGGGGGAAAAACTGTTTTTT. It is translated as CASSFGGEKLFF.